The next 14 T cell receptor gamma chains were all read from a single sample in a study of Vδ1+ human thymocytes. Broader study findings: Thymic TRG and TRD repertoires appeared highly polyclonal.

RNA was extracted from the cells and then reverse transcribed. Pooled V-gene forward primers with one constant-region reverse primer generated the CDR3 amplicons by multiplex PCR. TCRdb redid the clone calls on the multiplex PCR reads with CATT. Of under 25,000 gamma-chain clones listed, around 15% are singletons. These receptors' antigens are unknown. The material sequenced was Vdelta1+ gamma-delta thymocytes from the thymus. Subset noted: FACS-sorted CD3+ TCRalphabeta- TCRVdelta1+ TCRVdelta2- thymocytes. Every receptor here comes from a child under two years old who had congenital heart surgery.

The rearrangement uses TRGV4 and TRGJ1 or TRGJ2. Looked up from germline, CDR1 is EGSTGY and CDR2 is YDSYTSSV. Trimming took 4 bases from V and 2 from J; bases not matched to a gene: 5. CDR3 length equals 13 residues. The DNA for the CDR3 is TGTGCCACCTGGGACCGTCATTATTATAAGAAACTCTTT. It codes for CATWDRHYYKKLF.

The chain joins TRGV8 to TRGJ1 or TRGJ2. The CDR3 spans 11 residues. Germline values: CDR1 VENAVY, CDR2 YDSYNSRV. The V gene end was trimmed by 9 bases and the J gene end by 8 bases; junction bases not matched to a gene: 10. CDR3 residues: CATPTINKKLF. The CDR3 DNA is TGTGCCACCCCTACCATTAATAAGAAACTCTTT.

A few counts support this clone. The V call is TRGV8, the J call TRGJP2. The germline gives CDR1 VENAVY, CDR2 YDSYNSRV. This CDR3 has 14 amino acids. The junction had 2 bases not matched to a gene; V was cut back by 3 bases and J by 1 base. In DNA, the CDR3 is TGTGCCACCTGGGATGGTAGTAGTGATTGGATCAAGACGTTT. The encoded protein is CATWDGSSDWIKTF.

This clone was observed a few times. The J gene is TRGJ1 or TRGJ2, the V gene TRGV2. V trimming: 3 bases; J trimming: 2 bases; junction bases outside the gene matches: 4. The CDR3 is 13 amino acids. CDR1 is EGSNGY and CDR2 is YDSYNSKV in the germline V gene. The CDR3: CATWDPHYYKKLF. DNA of the CDR3: TGTGCCACCTGGGACCCTCATTATTATAAGAAACTCTTT.

This clone has just a few counts. This clone may be a read error of a much larger clone one base away. The rearrangement joins TRGV9 to TRGJ1 or TRGJ2. The CDR3 runs 13 residues. V lost 2 bases and J lost 4; bases outside the gene matches: 5. Germline V gene sequence: CDR1 GITISATS, CDR2 ISYDGTV (reference sequence). CDR3 nucleotides: TGTGCCTTGTGGGAGGAGAGGTATTATAAGAAACTCTTT. It is translated as CALWEERYYKKLF.

A few counts support this clone. A junction end diverges from the germline sequence, so it may reflect a read error. Other nucleotide sequences in the sample specify the same CDR3. V is TRGV4 and J is TRGJ1 or TRGJ2. Germline V gene data show CDR1 as EGSTGY and CDR2 as YDSYTSSV. This CDR3 comprises 15 residues. The CDR3 DNA sequence: TGTGCCACCTGGAATGGGCCCGTTTATTATTATAAGAAACTCTTT. It encodes CATWNGPVYYYKKLF.

This clone has only a few counts. V is TRGV8 and J is TRGJ1 or TRGJ2. The J segment lost 8 bases and the V segment lost 0 bases, leaving 10 bases of the junction unmatched. Germline CDR1 reads VENAVY; CDR2 reads YDSYNSRV. The CDR3 totals 14 residues. The CDR3 region is CATWDRLHPDKKLF. The CDR3 DNA follows: TGTGCCACCTGGGATAGGCTCCACCCAGATAAGAAACTCTTT.

Of note for this clone: Its ends do not fully match the called genes, so a read error is possible. J is TRGJ1 or TRGJ2 and V is TRGV4. The germline V gene encodes CDR1 EGSTGY and CDR2 YDSYTSSV. The CDR3 length is 16 residues. CDR3 loop: CATWNGPGANYYKKLF. For the CDR3, the DNA is TGTGCCACCTGGAATGGGCCAGGAGCGAATTATTATAAGAAACTCTTT.

This clone was recorded a few times. Other DNA sequences of this sample code for an identical CDR3. The rearrangement joins TRGV4 to TRGJ1 or TRGJ2. CDR1 and CDR2 (germline): EGSTGY, YDSYTSSV. The CDR3 totals 13 residues. Trimming cost V 0 bases and J 2 bases; bases outside gene matches: 1. The DNA for the CDR3 is TGTGCCACCTGGGATGGGCATTATTATAAGAAACTCTTT. Its translation is CATWDGHYYKKLF.

The sample holds a few counts of this clone. The rearrangement uses TRGV4 and TRGJ1 or TRGJ2. Germline V gene sequence: CDR1 EGSTGY, CDR2 YDSYTSSV. The V gene end was trimmed by 6 bases and the J gene end by 2 bases; junction bases not matched to a gene: 10. The CDR3 is 14 amino acids. The CDR3, as DNA: TGTGCCACCTGGAAGACCCATCATTATTATAAGAAACTCTTT. This gives the protein CATWKTHHYYKKLF.

With respect to this clone: Other nucleotide sequences in the sample specify the same CDR3. The rearrangement links TRGV4 to TRGJ1 or TRGJ2. Per germline, CDR1 EGSTGY and CDR2 YDSYTSSV. Trimming took 0 bases from V and 10 from J; bases not matched to a gene: 3. The length of the CDR3 is 11 residues. The CDR3 sequence: CATWDGYKKLF. The DNA of the CDR3 is TGTGCCACCTGGGATGGGTACAAGAAACTCTTT.

The sample holds a few counts of this clone. A much larger clone lies one base from this, so it may be a read error. The chain uses TRGV3 and TRGJ1 or TRGJ2. The germline V gene has CDR1 VTNTFY and CDR2 YDVSTARD (reference sequence). The trim removed 0 bases at V and 9 bases at J, leaving 5 bases unmatched. There are 12 residues in the CDR3. The CDR3 reads CATWDRLCKKLF. CDR3 nucleotides: TGTGCCACCTGGGACAGGCTTTGTAAGAAACTCTTT.

The chain employs TRGV4 and TRGJP2. V lost 6 bases to trimming and J lost 5 bases; unmatched junction nucleotides: 9. From germline, CDR1 is EGSTGY and CDR2 YDSYTSSV. This CDR3 comprises 14 residues. Here the CDR3 DNA reads TGTGCCACCTGGAATTCGCTAAGTGATTGGATCAAGACGTTT. Translating gives CATWNSLSDWIKTF.

Concerning this clone: Other DNA sequences in the sample encode the same CDR3. The chain uses TRGV9 and TRGJ1 or TRGJ2. Germline V gene sequence: CDR1 GITISATS, CDR2 ISYDGTV (reference sequence). V trimming: 0 bases; J trimming: 6 bases; junction bases outside the gene matches: 11. This CDR3 has 15 amino acids. CDR3 amino acids: CALWEVSSSGYKKLF. The CDR3 nucleotides read TGTGCCTTGTGGGAGGTGTCATCAAGCGGTTATAAGAAACTCTTT.